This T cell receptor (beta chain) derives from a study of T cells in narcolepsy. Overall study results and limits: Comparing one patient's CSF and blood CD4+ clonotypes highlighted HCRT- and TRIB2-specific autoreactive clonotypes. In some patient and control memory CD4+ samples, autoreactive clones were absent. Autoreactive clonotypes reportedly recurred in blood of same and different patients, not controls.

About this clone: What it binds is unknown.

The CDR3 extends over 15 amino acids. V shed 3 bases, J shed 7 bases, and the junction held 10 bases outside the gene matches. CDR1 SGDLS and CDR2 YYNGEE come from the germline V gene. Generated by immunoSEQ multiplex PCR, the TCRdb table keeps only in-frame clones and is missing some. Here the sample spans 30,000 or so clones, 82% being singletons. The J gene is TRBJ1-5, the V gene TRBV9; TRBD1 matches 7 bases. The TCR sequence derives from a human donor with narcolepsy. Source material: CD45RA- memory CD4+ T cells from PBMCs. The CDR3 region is CASSATGSSTQPQHF. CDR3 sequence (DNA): TGTGCCAGCAGCGCGACAGGGTCCTCTACCCAGCCCCAGCATTTT.